One and the same sample provided the 21 T cell receptor beta chains below, sequenced in a study of blood T cells in healthy people across ages. Next came a second PCR, run for about 7 to 12 cycles, which used a sample-barcoded 5' primer along with a J-beta primer mix. Using its own MiXCR run on the 5' RACE reads, TCRdb lists one record per CDR3 protein. The profile shows about 1.6 million distinct CDR3 sequences, roughly a third of them singletons. The sample comprised blood. The source of these receptors is a woman in her twenties or thirties in good health.

This rearrangement joins TRBV18 to TRBJ2-7; no firm D call. Germline values: CDR1 KGHSH, CDR2 LQKENI. There are 13 residues in the CDR3. Deletions cut 3 bases from V and 3 bases from J, with 9 bases between. The CDR3 DNA reads as TGTGCCAGCTCACCTGCGGCTAACTACGAGCAGTACTTC. It translates to CASSPAANYEQYF.

The chain joins TRBV7-9 to TRBJ2-1, with a tentative D call TRBD2 (5 bases). Trimming left V 1 base short and J 0 bases short, with 10 bases between. This CDR3 region has 16 residues. CDR1 and CDR2 from the germline V gene are SEHNR and FQNEAQ (reference sequence). The CDR3 region has the DNA TGTGCCAGCAGCTTAGGAAGAAGCGGCTCCTACAATGAGCAGTTCTTC. The encoded protein is CASSLGRSGSYNEQFF.

This clonotype was seen at least ten times. This CDR3 is CSAPTGGWARTDTQYF. The DNA for the CDR3 is TGCAGTGCTCCAACGGGGGGGTGGGCGCGCACAGATACGCAGTATTTT. V gene TRBV20-1 combines with J gene TRBJ2-3; 8 nucleotides agree with TRBD2. Per the germline V gene, CDR1 is DFQATT and CDR2 is SNEGSKA (reference sequence). This CDR3 has 16 residues. Trimming removed 5 bases from V and 1 base from J; junction bases left unmatched: 11.

The chain couples TRBV9 to TRBJ2-4; D is tentatively TRBD1 or TRBD2 (6 bases each). The V end was cut by 0 bases, the J end by 7 bases, with 11 bases between. The CDR3 extends over 14 amino acids. CDR1 is SGDLS and CDR2 is YYNGEE in the germline V gene. CDR3 in DNA: TGTGCCAGCAGCGTAGGAGGGGGGACGAACATTCAGTACTTC. Protein product: CASSVGGGTNIQYF.

This clonotype was detected ten times or more. The V gene is TRBV5-1, the J gene TRBJ2-5; D call uncertain. Germline values: CDR1 SGHRS, CDR2 YFSETQ. This CDR3 is built from 12 residues. The ends were cut back, 4 bases at V and 1 base at J, with 5 bases in the middle. For the CDR3, the DNA is TGCGCCAGCAGCGAGACCCAAGAGACCCAGTACTTC. It translates to CASSETQETQYF.

The V call is TRBV30, the J call TRBJ1-2; a weak D match, TRBD1 (5 bases). The V gene lost 4 bases and the J gene lost 7 bases, with 10 bases spanning the gap. The CDR3 has 11 residues. Germline CDR1 and CDR2: GTSNPN and SVGIG (reference sequence). The CDR3 DNA sequence: TGTGCCTGGAACCTTCAGGGTGGCTACACCTTC. Translating gives CAWNLQGGYTF.

This clonotype was recorded a few times. The rearrangement links TRBV25-1 to TRBJ2-2, with D possibly being TRBD1 or TRBD2 (5 bases each). Per the germline V gene, CDR1 is MGHDK and CDR2 is SYGVNS. The CDR3 loop spans 14 amino acids. Trimming stripped 6 bases from V and 0 bases from J, with 8 bases between. CDR3 in amino acids: CASRGRANTGELFF. Written as DNA, the CDR3 is TGTGCCAGCAGGGGACGTGCGAACACCGGGGAGCTGTTTTTT. Based on the CDR3 plus reference TRBV25-1 and TRBJ2-2, the full variable domain is EADIYQTPRYLVIGTGKKITLECSQTMGHDKMYWYQQDPGMELHLIHYSYGVNSTEKGDLSSESTVSRIRTEHFPLTLESARPSHTSQYLCASRGRANTGELFFGEGSRLTVL.

As for this clonotype: With a much larger clone just one base away, this may be a read error. The V and J genes are TRBV12-3 or TRBV12-4 and TRBJ2-6; TRBD2 agrees at 8 bases. The CDR3 has 16 residues. Written as DNA, the CDR3 is TGTGCCAGCGCGCCAGCGGGAGTTGCCGGGGCCAACGTCCCGACTTTC. It codes for CASAPAGVAGANVPTF.

The gene calls are TRBV20-1 and TRBJ2-3, with 9 nucleotides matching TRBD2. V trimming: 6 bases; J trimming: 2 bases; junction bases outside the gene matches: 9. The CDR3 length is 15 residues. Germline V CDR1 and CDR2: DFQATT, SNEGSKA (reference sequence). This CDR3 reads CSAKVGTSITDTQYF. DNA of the CDR3: TGCAGTGCGAAAGTTGGGACTAGCATCACAGATACGCAGTATTTT.

The rearrangement joins TRBV20-1 to TRBJ2-5, with D possibly being TRBD2 (6 bases). Germline CDR1 and CDR2: DFQATT and SNEGSKA (reference sequence). Trimming pared 3 bases from V and 7 bases from J, leaving 15 bases between. The CDR3 is 13 amino acids. CDR3 in amino acids: CSAREGLGGTQYF. CDR3 nucleotides: TGCAGTGCTAGGGAGGGGTTGGGTGGGACCCAGTACTTC.

The CDR3 coding sequence is TGTGCCAGCACCTTGACAGGGAGATTCGGTCAGCCCCAGCATTTT. Its translation: CASTLTGRFGQPQHF. The chain joins TRBV6-1 to TRBJ1-5, with 7 bases that match TRBD1. The CDR3 sequence is 15 residues long. V dropped 7 bases and J dropped 6; count of bases not matched to a gene: 12. Germline CDR1 MNHNS, CDR2 SASEGT.

This clonotype was seen once. One end of the junction fails to match germline, which may point to a read error. This chain uses TRBV4-1 with TRBJ1-4; perhaps TRBD1 as D (5 bases). CDR1 is MGHRA and CDR2 is YSYEKL in the germline V gene. This CDR3 spans 15 amino acids. The CDR3 region is CASSQDSGPNEELFF. The DNA of the CDR3 is TGCGCCAGCAGCCAAGATTCAGGGCCTAATGAAGAACTGTTTTTT.

The CDR3 DNA reads as TGTGCCAGCAGTGAAGAGGGCAGGGCGAGAGATACGCAGTATTTT. Amino acids: CASSEEGRARDTQYF. The chain uses TRBV2 and TRBJ2-3, with D possibly matching TRBD1 (5 bases). The CDR3 covers 15 residues. Trimming shortened V by 1 base and J by 5 bases, and 13 bases separated the two germline ends. CDR1 is SNHLY and CDR2 is FYNNEI in the germline V gene.

This clonotype was seen ten or more times. The CDR3 reads CAISISGDSTDTQYF. The CDR3 nucleotides read TGTGCCATCAGCATTAGCGGGGATAGCACAGATACGCAGTATTTT. The chain is built from TRBV10-3 and TRBJ2-3; 8 positions agree with TRBD2. V lost 6 bases, J lost 0 bases, and 5 bases stayed unmatched. Germline V gives CDR1 ENHRY, CDR2 SYGVKD. The CDR3 runs to 15 residues.

The rearrangement uses TRBV19 and TRBJ2-1, with D perhaps being TRBD1 or TRBD2 (5 bases each). Germline CDR1 is LNHDA and CDR2 is SQIVND (reference sequence). CDR3 size: 14 residues. The V end lost 7 bases, the J end lost 6 bases, and 16 bases lay between the germline ends. CDR3 sequence (DNA): TGTGCCAGTACGAATCGGGGACCCCCCAATGAGCAGTTCTTC. Protein product: CASTNRGPPNEQFF.

J is TRBJ2-1 and V is TRBV5-1, with D tentatively TRBD1 (5 bases). There are 15 residues in the CDR3. Trimming cost V 4 bases and J 5 bases, with 16 bases left between them. Germline CDR1 SGHRS, CDR2 YFSETQ. CDR3 amino acids: CASSPLFGAHNEQFF. Here the CDR3 DNA reads TGCGCCAGCAGCCCCCTTTTTGGGGCCCACAATGAGCAGTTCTTC.

This clonotype came up a few times. The chain combines TRBV10-1 with TRBJ2-3, with D maybe TRBD2 (6 bases). This CDR3 contains 16 residues. The V and J ends lost 4 bases and 0 bases respectively, with 14 bases between them. Germline V gene lookup returns CDR1 WNHNN and CDR2 SYGVQD (reference sequence). This CDR3 is CASSGDPGLSTDTQYF. Here the CDR3 DNA reads TGCGCCAGCAGTGGAGACCCGGGACTTAGCACAGATACGCAGTATTTT.

The chain carries TRBV2 and TRBJ1-2; 7 bases agree with TRBD1. With V trimmed by 8 bases and J by 13 bases, 16 bases remained unmatched. Germline V gene lookup returns CDR1 SNHLY and CDR2 FYNNEI. The CDR3 extends over 13 amino acids. In DNA form, the CDR3 reads TGTGCCAGCCAGGGGGGGGATGGCAAGCCGTCCACCTTC. This sequence encodes CASQGGDGKPSTF.

This clonotype has more than one count but fewer than ten. The genes are TRBV5-6 and TRBJ1-2; possibly TRBD1 for D (5 bases). The CDR3 contains 16 residues. The V end was cut by 3 bases, the J end by 5 bases, with 20 bases between. Germline lookup yields CDR1 SGHDT and CDR2 YYEEEE. The CDR3 DNA reads as TGTGCCAGCAGCTCCCGGACAAGGGGAGGGATGTATGGCTACACCTTC. This translates into CASSSRTRGGMYGYTF. The full variable domain, in which reference TRBV5-6 and TRBJ1-2 provide the parts outside the CDR3, is DAGVTQSPTHLIKTRGQQVTLRCSPKSGHDTVSWYQQALGQGPQFIFQYYEEEERQRGNFPDRFSGHQFPNYSSELNVNALLLGDSALYLCASSSRTRGGMYGYTFGSGTRLTVV.

This clonotype appeared once. The chain has TRBV10-3 and TRBJ2-1; TRBD1 is a possible D gene (5 bases). Germline loops: CDR1 ENHRY, CDR2 SYGVKD. CDR3 length: 13 residues. Trimming took 10 bases from V and 2 from J, leaving 12 bases between them. The CDR3 region has the DNA TGTGCCACTAAACCAGGGCCCTACAATGAGCAGTTCTTC. Amino acid sequence: CATKPGPYNEQFF.

This clonotype has more than one count but fewer than ten. The CDR3 protein is CSARFLAGETQYF. The CDR3 DNA follows: TGCAGTGCTAGATTCCTAGCCGGAGAGACCCAGTACTTC. J is TRBJ2-5 and V is TRBV20-1; possibly TRBD2 for D (5 bases). Looked up from germline, CDR1 is DFQATT and CDR2 is SNEGSKA (reference sequence). Trimming shortened V by 2 bases and J by 4 bases, and 11 bases separated the two germline ends. CDR3 length: 13 residues.